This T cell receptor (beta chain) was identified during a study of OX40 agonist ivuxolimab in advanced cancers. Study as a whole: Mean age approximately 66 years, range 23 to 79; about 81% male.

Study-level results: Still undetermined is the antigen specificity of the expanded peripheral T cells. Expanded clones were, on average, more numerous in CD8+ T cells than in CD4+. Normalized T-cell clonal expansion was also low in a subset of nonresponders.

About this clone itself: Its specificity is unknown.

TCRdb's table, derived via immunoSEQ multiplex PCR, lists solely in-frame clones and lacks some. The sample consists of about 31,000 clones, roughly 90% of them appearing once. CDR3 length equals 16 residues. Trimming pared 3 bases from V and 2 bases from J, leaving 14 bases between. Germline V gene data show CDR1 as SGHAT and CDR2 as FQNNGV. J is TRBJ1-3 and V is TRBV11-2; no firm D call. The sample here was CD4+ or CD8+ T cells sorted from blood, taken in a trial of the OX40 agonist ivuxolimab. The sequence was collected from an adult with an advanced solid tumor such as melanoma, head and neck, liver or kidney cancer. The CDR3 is CASSLVSAYPGNTIYF. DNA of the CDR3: TGTGCCAGCAGCTTGGTTTCGGCTTACCCTGGAAACACCATATATTTT. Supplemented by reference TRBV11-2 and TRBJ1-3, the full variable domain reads EAGVAQSPRYKIIEKRQSVAFWCNPISGHATLYWYQQILGQGPKLLIQFQNNGVVDDSQLPKDRFSAERLKGVDSTLKIQPAKLEDSAVYLCASSLVSAYPGNTIYFGEGSWLTVV.